Listed below are T cell receptor beta chains from one sample, sequenced in a study of T cells in Graves' hyperthyroidism and ophthalmopathy. TCRdb processed the multiplex PCR reads anew with MiXCR; each CDR3 protein has one entry. The sample comprises 700,000 to 950,000 distinct CDR3 sequences, roughly a third of which are singletons, and less than 35% rests with the top ten. The specimen was blood. The receptors here all came from a woman aged 40 to 49 with Graves' hyperthyroidism. The CDR3 runs from the conserved cysteine through the conserved F or W. Clone size appears in some rows only: once, few, many, or a class for an expanded clone.

J: .
size: .
V: TRBV7-9
CDR3: CASSRATGGRETQYF

J: TRBJ1-2
size: few
V: TRBV7-9
CDR3: CASSLGVGGYGYGYTF

J: TRBJ1-3
size: few
V: TRBV12-3/TRBV12-4
CDR3: CASRLSSSGNTIYF

J: TRBJ1-5
size: .
V: TRBV20-1
CDR3: CSALSGEEGNQPQHF

J: TRBJ1-6
size: many
V: TRBV14
CDR3: CASSEGFPTRTGRASPLHF

J: TRBJ2-3
size: once
V: TRBV29-1
CDR3: CSELAGVNSDTQYF

J: TRBJ2-7
size: .
V: TRBV28
CDR3: CASSRGGLYEQYF

J: TRBJ2-7
size: many
V: TRBV24-1
CDR3: CATSDFGYEQYF

J: TRBJ1-2
size: many
V: TRBV19
CDR3: CASSITGQSHRGYTF

J: TRBJ1-2
size: few
V: TRBV19
CDR3: CASSIINGGNYGYTF

J: TRBJ2-7
size: .
V: TRBV6-6
CDR3: CASSENHSYEQYF

J: TRBJ1-6
size: .
V: TRBV4-3
CDR3: CASSQNKPQGANSPLHF

J: TRBJ2-7
size: .
V: TRBV6-2/TRBV6-3
CDR3: CASSYEATSGGPYEQYF

J: TRBJ2-1
size: .
V: TRBV24-1
CDR3: CATSDLLTGAEQFF

J: TRBJ1-5
size: many
V: TRBV10-3
CDR3: CATLAGTGESQPQHF

J: TRBJ2-4
size: .
V: TRBV7-6
CDR3: CASRLPGPKNIQYF

J: TRBJ1-1
size: .
V: TRBV20-1
CDR3: CSASRTGETEAFF

J: TRBJ1-6
size: many
V: TRBV5-5
CDR3: CASSLPPPNSPLHF

J: TRBJ1-1
size: many
V: TRBV10-1
CDR3: CASSYKSKANTEAFF

J: TRBJ1-5
size: many
V: TRBV20-1
CDR3: CSANGYGTGKQPQHF

J: TRBJ1-2
size: many
V: TRBV7-9
CDR3: CASSLRGSDREGGYTF

J: TRBJ1-1
size: .
V: TRBV10-3
CDR3: CAISLARATEAFF

J: TRBJ1-1
size: .
V: TRBV29-1
CDR3: CSVRFGGYGPTGVAEYPLNTEAFF

J: TRBJ2-5
size: few
V: TRBV20-1
CDR3: CSAREELAGARGETQYF

J: TRBJ1-3
size: many
V: TRBV2
CDR3: CASRATVNGNTIYF

J: TRBJ2-3
size: once
V: TRBV24-1
CDR3: CATSDLGLSDTQYF

J: TRBJ1-5
size: .
V: TRBV7-2
CDR3: CASIRAGVGQPQHF

J: TRBJ1-6
size: few
V: TRBV10-3
CDR3: CAIRGQGMDSPLHF

J: TRBJ1-3
size: many
V: TRBV14
CDR3: CASSQGGVGNTIYF

J: TRBJ1-4
size: .
V: TRBV11-3
CDR3: CASSLSGPGKNEKLFF

J: TRBJ2-6
size: few
V: TRBV6-5
CDR3: CASSSPVHGANVLTF

J: TRBJ2-7
size: .
V: TRBV5-4
CDR3: CASSGNWTRFAYEQYF

J: TRBJ2-6
size: few
V: TRBV6-1
CDR3: CASIGGGFSGANVLTF

J: TRBJ2-7
size: many
V: TRBV20-1
CDR3: CSPASSSGYEQYF

J: TRBJ2-5
size: many
V: TRBV7-2
CDR3: CASSLGVAAETQYF

J: TRBJ2-7
size: few
V: TRBV9
CDR3: CASSHRPDGSYEQYF

J: TRBJ1-6
size: .
V: TRBV19
CDR3: CASSTFGETGFTLHF

J: TRBJ2-6
size: few
V: TRBV9
CDR3: CASSVLAGSAGANVLTF

J: TRBJ2-2
size: few
V: TRBV12-3/TRBV12-4
CDR3: CASSPRRGLNTGELFF

J: TRBJ1-1
size: many
V: TRBV29-1
CDR3: CSAQGGGRGSTEAFF